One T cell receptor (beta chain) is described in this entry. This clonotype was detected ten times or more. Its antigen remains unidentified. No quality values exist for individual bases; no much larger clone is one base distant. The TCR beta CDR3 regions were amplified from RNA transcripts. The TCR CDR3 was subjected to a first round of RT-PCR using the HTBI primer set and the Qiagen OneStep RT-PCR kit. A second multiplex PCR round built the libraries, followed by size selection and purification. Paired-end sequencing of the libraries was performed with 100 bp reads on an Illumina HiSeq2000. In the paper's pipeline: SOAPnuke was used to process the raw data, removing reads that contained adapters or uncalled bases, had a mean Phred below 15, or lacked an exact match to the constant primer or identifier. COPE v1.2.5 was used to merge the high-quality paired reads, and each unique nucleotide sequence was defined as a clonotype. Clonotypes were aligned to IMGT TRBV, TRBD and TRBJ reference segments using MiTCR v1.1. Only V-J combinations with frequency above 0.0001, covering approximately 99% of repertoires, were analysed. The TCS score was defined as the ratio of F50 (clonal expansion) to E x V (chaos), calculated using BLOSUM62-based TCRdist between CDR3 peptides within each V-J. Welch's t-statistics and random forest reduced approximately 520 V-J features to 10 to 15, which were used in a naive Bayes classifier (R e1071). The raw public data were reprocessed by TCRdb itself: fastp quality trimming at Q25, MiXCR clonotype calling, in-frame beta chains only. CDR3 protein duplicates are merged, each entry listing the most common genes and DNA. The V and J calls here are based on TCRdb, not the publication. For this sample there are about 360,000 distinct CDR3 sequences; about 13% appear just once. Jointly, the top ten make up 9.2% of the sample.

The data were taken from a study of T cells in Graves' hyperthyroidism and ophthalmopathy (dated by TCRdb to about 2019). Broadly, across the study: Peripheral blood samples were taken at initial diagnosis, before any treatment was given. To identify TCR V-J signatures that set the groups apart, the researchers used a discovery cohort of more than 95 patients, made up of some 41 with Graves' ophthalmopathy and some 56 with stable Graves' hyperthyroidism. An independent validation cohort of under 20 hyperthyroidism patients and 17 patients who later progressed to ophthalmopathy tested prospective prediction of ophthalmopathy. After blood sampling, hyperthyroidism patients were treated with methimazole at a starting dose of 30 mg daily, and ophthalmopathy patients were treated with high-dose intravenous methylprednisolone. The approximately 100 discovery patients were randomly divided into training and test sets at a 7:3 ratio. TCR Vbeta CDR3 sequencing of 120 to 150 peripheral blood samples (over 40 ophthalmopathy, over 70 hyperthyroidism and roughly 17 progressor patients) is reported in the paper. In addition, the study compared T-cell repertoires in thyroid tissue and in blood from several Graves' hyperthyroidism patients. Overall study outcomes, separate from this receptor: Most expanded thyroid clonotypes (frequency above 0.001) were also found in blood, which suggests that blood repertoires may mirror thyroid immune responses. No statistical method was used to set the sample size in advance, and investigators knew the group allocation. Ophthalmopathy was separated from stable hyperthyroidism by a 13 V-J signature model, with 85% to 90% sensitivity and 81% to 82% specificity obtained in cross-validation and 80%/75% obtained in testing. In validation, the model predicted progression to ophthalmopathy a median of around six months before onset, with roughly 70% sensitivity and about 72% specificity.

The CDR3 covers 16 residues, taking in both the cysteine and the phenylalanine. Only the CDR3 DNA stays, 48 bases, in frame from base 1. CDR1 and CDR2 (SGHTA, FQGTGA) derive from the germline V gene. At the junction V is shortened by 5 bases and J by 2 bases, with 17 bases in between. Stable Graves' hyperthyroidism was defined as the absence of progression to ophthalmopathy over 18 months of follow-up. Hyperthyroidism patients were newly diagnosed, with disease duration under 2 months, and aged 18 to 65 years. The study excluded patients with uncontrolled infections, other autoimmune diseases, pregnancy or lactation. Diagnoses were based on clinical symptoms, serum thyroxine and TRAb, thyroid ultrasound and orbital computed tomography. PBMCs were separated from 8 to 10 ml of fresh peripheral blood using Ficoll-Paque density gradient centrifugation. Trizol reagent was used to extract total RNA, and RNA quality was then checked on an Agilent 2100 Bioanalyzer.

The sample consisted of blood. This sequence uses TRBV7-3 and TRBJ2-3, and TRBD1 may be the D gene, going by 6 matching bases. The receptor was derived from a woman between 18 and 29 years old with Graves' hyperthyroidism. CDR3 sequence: CASSPNSGEITDTQYF. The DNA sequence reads TGTGCCAGCAGCCCCAATTCAGGGGAAATCACAGATACGCAGTATTTT.